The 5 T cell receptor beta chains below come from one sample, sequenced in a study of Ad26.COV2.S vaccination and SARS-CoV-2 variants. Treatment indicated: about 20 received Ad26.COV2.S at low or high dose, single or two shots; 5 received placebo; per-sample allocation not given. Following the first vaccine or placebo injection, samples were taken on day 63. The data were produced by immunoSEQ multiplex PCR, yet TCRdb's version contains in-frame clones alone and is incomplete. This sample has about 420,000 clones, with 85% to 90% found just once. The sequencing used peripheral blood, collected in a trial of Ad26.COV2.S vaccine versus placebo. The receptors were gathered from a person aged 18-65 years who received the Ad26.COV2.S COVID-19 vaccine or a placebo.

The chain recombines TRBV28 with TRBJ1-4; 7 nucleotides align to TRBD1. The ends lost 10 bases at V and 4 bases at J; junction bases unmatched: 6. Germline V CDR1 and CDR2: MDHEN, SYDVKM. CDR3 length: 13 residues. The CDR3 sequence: CAIRGQINEKLFF. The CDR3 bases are TGTGCCATCCGGGGACAGATTAATGAAAAACTGTTTTTT.

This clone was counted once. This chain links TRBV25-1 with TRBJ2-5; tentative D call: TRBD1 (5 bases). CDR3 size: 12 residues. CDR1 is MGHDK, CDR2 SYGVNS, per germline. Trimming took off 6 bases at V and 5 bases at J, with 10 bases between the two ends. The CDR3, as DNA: TGTGCCAGCAGACAGGACGGGGAGACCCAGTACTTC. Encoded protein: CASRQDGETQYF.

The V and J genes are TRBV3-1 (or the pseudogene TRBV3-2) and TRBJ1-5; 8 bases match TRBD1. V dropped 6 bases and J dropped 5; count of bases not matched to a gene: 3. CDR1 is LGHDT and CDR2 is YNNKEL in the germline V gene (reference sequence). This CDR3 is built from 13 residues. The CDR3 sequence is CASSRTGHQPQHF. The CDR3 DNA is TGTGCCAGCAGTCGGACAGGGCATCAGCCCCAGCATTTT.

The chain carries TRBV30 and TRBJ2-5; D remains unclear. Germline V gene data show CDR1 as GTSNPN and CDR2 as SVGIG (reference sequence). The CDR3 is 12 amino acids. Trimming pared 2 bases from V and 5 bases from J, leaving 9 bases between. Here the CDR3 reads CAWSKVGETQYF. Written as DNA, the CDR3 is TGTGCCTGGAGTAAAGTGGGGGAGACCCAGTACTTC. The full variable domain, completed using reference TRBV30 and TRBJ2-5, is SQTIHQWPATLVQPVGSPLSLECTVEGTSNPNLYWYRQAAGRGLQLLFYSVGIGQISSEVPQNLSASRPQDRQFILSSKKLLLSDSGFYLCAWSKVGETQYFGPGTRLLVL.

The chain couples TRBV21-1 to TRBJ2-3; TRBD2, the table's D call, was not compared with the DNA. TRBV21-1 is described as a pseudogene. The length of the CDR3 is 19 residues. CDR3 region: CASYPPARGSGDSTDTQYF. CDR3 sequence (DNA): TGTGCCAGCTACCCCCCAGCGCGGGGTAGCGGGGACAGCACAGATACGCAGTATTTT.